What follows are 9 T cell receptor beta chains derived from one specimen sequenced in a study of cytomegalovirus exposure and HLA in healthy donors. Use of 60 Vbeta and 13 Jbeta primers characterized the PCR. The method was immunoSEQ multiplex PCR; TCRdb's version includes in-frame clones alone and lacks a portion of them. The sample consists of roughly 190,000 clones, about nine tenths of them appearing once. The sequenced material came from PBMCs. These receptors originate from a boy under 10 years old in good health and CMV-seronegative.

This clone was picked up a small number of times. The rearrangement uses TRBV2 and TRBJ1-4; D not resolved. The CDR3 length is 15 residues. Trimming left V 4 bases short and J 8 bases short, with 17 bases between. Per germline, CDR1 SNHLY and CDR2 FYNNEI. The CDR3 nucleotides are TGTGCCAGCAGTGTCCGAGACTTTGGAGGAGAAAAACTGTTTTTT. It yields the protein CASSVRDFGGEKLFF.

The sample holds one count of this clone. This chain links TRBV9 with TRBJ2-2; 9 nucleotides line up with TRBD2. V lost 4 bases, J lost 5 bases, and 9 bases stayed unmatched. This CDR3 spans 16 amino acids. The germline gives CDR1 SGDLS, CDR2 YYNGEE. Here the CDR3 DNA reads TGTGCCAGCAGCACCATAGCGGGAGTGCGGACCGGGGAGCTGTTTTTT. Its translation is CASSTIAGVRTGELFF.

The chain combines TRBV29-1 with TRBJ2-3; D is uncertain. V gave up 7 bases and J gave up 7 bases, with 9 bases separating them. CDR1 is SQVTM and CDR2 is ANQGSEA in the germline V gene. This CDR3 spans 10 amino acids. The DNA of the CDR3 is TGCAGCGGGCTTACGAATACGCAGTATTTT. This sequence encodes CSGLTNTQYF.

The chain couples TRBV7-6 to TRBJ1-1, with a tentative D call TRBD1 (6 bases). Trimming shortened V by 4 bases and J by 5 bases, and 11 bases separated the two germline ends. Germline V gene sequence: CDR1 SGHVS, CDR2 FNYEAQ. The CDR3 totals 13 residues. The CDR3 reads CASSSGVRTEAFF. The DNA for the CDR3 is TGTGCCAGCAGCTCAGGGGTACGGACTGAAGCTTTCTTT.

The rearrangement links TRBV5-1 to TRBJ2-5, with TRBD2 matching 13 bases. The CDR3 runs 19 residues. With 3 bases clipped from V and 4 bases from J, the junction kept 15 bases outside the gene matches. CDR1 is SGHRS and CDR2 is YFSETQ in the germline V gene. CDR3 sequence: CASSSAERTSGGFGETQYF. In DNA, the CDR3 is TGCGCCAGCAGCTCCGCCGAACGGACTAGCGGGGGCTTTGGAGAGACCCAGTACTTC.

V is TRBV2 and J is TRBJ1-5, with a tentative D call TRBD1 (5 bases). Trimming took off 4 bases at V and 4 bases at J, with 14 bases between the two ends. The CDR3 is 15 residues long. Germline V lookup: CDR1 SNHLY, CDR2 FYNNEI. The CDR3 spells CASSAWGGRNQPQHF. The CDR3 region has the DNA TGTGCCAGCAGTGCGTGGGGGGGACGTAATCAGCCCCAGCATTTT.

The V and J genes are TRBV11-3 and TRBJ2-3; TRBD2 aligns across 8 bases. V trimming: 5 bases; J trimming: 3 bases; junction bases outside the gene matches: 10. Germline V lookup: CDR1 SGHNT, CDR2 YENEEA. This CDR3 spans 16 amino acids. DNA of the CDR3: TGTGCCAGCAGCCCCGGCGGTAGCGGGACGACAGATACGCAGTATTTT. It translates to CASSPGGSGTTDTQYF. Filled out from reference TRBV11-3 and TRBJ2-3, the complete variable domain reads EAGVVQSPRYKIIEKKQPVAFWCNPISGHNTLYWYLQNLGQGPELLIRYENEEAVDDSQLPKDRFSAERLKGVDSTLKIQPAELGDSAVYLCASSPGGSGTTDTQYFGPGTRLTVL.

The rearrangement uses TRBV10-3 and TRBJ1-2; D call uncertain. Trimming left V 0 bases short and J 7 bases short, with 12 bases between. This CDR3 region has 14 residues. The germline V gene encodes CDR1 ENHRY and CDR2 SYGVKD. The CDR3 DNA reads TGTGCCATCAGTGAGTCCTCGGAGGGAGGTGGCTACACCTTC. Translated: CAISESSEGGGYTF.

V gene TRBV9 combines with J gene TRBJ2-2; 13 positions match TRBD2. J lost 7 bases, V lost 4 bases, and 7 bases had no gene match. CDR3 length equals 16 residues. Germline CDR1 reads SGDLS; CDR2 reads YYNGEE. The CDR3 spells CASSPGLAGAGGELFF. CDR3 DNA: TGTGCCAGCAGCCCTGGACTAGCGGGGGCCGGCGGGGAGCTGTTTTTT.